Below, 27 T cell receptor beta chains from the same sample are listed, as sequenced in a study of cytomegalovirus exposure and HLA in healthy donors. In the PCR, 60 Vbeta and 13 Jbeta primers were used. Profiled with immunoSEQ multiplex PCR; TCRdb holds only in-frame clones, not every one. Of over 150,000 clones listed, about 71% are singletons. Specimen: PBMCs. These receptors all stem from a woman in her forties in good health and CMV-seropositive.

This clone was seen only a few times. CDR3 in DNA: TGTGCCAGCGGTGGGACAGGGGGGGGAACCGGGGAGCTGTTTTTT. Translating it yields CASGGTGGGTGELFF. V gene TRBV2 combines with J gene TRBJ2-2; 11 nucleotides align to TRBD1. With 8 bases clipped from V and 5 bases from J, the junction kept 7 bases outside the gene matches. Germline V CDR1 and CDR2: SNHLY, FYNNEI. There are 15 residues in the CDR3.

The DNA of the CDR3 is TGTGCCAGCATCGAGACAGGGATGAACACTGAAGCTTTCTTT. Translated, it gives CASIETGMNTEAFF. The chain is built from TRBV6-1 and TRBJ1-1; 7 bases are a match to TRBD1. Germline-derived CDR1 and CDR2 are MNHNS and SASEGT. With V trimmed by 7 bases and J by 0 bases, 5 bases remained unmatched. The CDR3 is 14 amino acids.

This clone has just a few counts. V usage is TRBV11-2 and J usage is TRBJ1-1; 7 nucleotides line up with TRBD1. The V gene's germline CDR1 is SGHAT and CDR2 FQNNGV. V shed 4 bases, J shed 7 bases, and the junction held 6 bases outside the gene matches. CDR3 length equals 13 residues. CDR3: CASSSGQALEAFF. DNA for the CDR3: TGTGCCAGCAGCTCCGGACAGGCTCTTGAAGCTTTCTTT.

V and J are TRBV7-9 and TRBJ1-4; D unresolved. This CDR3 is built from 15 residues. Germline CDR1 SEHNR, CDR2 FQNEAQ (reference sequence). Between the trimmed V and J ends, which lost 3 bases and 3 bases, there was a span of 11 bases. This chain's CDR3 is CASSFSPGSNEKLFF. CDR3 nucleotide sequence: TGTGCCAGCAGCTTTTCTCCGGGGTCTAATGAAAAACTGTTTTTT.

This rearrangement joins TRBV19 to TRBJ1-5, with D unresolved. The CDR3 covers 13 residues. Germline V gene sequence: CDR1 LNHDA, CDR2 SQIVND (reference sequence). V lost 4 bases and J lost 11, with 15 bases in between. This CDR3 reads CASSTSGIQSQHF. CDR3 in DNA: TGTGCCAGTAGTACATCAGGCATTCAATCCCAGCATTTT.

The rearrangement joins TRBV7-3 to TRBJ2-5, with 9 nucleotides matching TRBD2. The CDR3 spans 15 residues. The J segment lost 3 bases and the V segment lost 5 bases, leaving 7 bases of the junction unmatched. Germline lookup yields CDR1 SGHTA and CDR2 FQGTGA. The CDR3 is CASSPWASGKETQYF. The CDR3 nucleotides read TGTGCCAGCAGCCCATGGGCTAGCGGGAAAGAGACCCAGTACTTC.

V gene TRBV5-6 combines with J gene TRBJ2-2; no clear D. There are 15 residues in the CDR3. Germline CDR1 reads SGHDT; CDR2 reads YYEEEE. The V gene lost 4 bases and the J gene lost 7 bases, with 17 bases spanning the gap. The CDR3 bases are TGTGCCAGCAGCCCAAGCTGGTCTTACGGCGGGGAGCTGTTTTTT. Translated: CASSPSWSYGGELFF.

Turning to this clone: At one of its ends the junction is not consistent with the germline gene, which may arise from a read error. The DNA for the CDR3 is TGCAGCGTCGGGACGGGGGTTCGTAATGGCTACCCCTTC. This encodes CSVGTGVRNGYPF. The gene calls are TRBV29-1 and TRBJ1-2; D is possibly TRBD1 (5 bases). This CDR3 is 13 amino acids long. The germline gives CDR1 SQVTM, CDR2 ANQGSEA.

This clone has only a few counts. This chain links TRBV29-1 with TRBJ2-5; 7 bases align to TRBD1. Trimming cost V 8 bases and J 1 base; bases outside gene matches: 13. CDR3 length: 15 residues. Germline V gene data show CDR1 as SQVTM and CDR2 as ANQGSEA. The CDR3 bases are TGCAGCACCTTCCCCACACAGGGGCTCCAAGAGACCCAGTACTTC. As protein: CSTFPTQGLQETQYF.

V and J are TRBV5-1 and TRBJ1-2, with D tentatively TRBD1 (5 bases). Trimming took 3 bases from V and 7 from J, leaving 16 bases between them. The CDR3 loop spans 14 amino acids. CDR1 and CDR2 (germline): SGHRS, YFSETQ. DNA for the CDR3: TGCGCCAGCAGCTGGGGGGAGGGCAGCGGTGGCTACACCTTC. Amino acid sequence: CASSWGEGSGGYTF.

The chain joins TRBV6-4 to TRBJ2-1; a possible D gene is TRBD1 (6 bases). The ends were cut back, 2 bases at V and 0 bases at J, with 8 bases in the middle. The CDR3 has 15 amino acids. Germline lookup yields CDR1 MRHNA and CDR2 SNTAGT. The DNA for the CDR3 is TGTGCCAGCAGTGACCAGGGGAGCTCCTACAATGAGCAGTTCTTC. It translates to CASSDQGSSYNEQFF.

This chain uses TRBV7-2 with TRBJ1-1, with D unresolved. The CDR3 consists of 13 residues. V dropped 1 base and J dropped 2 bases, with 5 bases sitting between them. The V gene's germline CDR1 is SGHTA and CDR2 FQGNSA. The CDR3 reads CASSLDSNTEAFF. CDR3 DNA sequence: TGTGCCAGCAGCTTAGACAGTAACACTGAAGCTTTCTTT.

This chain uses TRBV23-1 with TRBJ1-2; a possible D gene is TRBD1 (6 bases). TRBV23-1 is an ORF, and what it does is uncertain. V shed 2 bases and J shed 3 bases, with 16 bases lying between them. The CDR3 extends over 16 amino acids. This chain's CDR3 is CASSQGGGAQDYGYTF. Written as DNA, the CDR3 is TGCGCCAGCAGTCAAGGCGGGGGGGCCCAGGACTATGGCTACACCTTC.

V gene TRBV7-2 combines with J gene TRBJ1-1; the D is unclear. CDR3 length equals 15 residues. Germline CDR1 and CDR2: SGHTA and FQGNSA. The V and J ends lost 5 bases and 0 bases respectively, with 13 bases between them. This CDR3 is CASSEAGRLNTEAFF. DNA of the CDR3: TGTGCCAGCAGCGAGGCGGGCAGATTGAACACTGAAGCTTTCTTT.

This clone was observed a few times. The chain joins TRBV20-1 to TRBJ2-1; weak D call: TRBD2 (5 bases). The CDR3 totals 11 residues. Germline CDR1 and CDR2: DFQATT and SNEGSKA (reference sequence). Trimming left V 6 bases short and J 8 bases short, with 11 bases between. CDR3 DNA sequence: TGCAGTGCCACTAGGTCGGATGAGCAGTTCTTC. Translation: CSATRSDEQFF.

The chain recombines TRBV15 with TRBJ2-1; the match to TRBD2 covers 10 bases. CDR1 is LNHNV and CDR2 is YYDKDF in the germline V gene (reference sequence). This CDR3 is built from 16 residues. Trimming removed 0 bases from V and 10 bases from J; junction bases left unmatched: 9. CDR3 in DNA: TGTGCCACCAGCAGAGACCCTAGCGGGGGCCTGGGAGAGCAGTTCTTC. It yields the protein CATSRDPSGGLGEQFF.

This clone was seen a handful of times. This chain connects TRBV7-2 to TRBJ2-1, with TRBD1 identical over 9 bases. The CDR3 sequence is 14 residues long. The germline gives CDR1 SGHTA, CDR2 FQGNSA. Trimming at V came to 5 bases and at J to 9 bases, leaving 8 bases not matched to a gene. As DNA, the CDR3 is TGTGCCAGCAGCAAACCGGACAGGGGCCTTGAGCAGTTCTTC. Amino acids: CASSKPDRGLEQFF.

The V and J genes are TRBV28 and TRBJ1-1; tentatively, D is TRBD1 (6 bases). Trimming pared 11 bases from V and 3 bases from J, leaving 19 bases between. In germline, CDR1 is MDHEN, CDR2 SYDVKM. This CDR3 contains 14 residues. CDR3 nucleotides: TGTGCCGGATTTGTATTGGGGGCTCACACTGAAGCTTTCTTT. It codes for CAGFVLGAHTEAFF.

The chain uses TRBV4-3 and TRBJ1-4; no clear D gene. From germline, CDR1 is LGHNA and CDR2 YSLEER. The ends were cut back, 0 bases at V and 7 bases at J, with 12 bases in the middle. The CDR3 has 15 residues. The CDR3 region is CASSQDSLRGEKLFF. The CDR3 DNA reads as TGCGCCAGCAGCCAAGACTCTCTCCGGGGTGAAAAACTGTTTTTT.

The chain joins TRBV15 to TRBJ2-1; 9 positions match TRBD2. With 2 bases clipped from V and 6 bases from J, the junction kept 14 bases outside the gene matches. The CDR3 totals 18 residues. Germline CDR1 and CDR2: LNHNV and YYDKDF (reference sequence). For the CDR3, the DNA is TGTGCCACCAGCAGAAAGGGGGTAGCGGGGCGGGGGGGCAATGAGCAGTTCTTC. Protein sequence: CATSRKGVAGRGGNEQFF.

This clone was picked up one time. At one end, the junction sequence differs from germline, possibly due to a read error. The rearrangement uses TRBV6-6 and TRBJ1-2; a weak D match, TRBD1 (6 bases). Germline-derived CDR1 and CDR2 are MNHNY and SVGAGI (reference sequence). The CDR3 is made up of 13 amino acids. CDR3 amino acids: CASSSSGEGGYPF. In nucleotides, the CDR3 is TGTGCCAGCAGTTCCTCAGGGGAGGGTGGCTACCCCTTC.

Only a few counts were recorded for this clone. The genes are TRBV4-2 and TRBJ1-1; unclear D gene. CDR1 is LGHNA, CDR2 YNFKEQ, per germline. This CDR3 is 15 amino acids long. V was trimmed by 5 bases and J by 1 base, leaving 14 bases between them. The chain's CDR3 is CASSDHKAGNTEAFF. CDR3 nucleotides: TGTGCCAGCAGCGACCATAAGGCAGGGAACACTGAAGCTTTCTTT.

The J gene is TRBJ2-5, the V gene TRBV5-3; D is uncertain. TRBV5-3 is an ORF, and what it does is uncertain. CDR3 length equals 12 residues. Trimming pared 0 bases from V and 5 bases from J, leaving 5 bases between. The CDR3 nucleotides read TGTGCCAGAAGCTTGGCAAGCGAGACCCAGTACTTC. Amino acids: CARSLASETQYF.

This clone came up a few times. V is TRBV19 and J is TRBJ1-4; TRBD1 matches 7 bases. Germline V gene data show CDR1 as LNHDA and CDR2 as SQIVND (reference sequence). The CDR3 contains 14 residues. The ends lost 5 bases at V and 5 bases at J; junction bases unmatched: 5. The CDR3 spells CASSPDRVNEKLFF. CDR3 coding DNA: TGTGCCAGTAGTCCAGACAGGGTGAATGAAAAACTGTTTTTT.

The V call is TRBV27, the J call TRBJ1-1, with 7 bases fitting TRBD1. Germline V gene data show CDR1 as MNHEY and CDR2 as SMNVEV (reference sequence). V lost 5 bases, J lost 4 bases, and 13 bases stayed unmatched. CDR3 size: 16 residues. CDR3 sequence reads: CASSTILQGLGTEAFF. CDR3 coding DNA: TGTGCCAGCAGTACCATTTTACAGGGGCTAGGCACTGAAGCTTTCTTT.

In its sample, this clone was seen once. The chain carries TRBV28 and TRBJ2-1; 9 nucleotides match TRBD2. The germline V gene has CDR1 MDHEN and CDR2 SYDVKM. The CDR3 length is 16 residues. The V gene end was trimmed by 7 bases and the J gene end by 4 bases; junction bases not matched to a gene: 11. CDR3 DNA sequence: TGTGCCAGCAAACGCGGGAGGGCCGAGAGATACAATGAGCAGTTCTTC. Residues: CASKRGRAERYNEQFF.

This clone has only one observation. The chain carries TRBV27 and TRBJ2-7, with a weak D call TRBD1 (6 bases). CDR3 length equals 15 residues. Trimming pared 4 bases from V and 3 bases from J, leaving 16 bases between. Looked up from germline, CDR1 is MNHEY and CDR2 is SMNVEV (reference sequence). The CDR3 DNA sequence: TGTGCCAGCAGTTCGCGACAGGTCGCAGTCTACGAGCAGTACTTC. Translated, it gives CASSSRQVAVYEQYF.